These 28 T cell receptor beta chains share one sample of origin, sequenced in a study of T cell responses to AZD1222 COVID-19 vaccine. Repertoires were generated with immunoSEQ multiplex PCR, while TCRdb's copy carries only in-frame clones and drops some. This table holds approximately 160,000 clones, 90% found once. This specimen consisted of peripheral blood, obtained on day 0 of AZD1222 vaccination. The receptors were gathered from an adult in good health.

This chain joins TRBV5-1 and TRBJ2-5; D ambiguous. The germline CDR1 and CDR2 sequences are SGHRS and YFSETQ. Trimming pared 2 bases from V and 4 bases from J, leaving 3 bases between. The CDR3 is 11 residues long. CDR3 DNA sequence: TGCGCCAGCAGCTTTTCAGAGACCCAGTACTTC. Residues: CASSFSETQYF. The full variable domain, with the rest looked up from reference TRBV5-1 and TRBJ2-5, is KAGVTQTPRYLIKTRGQQVTLSCSPISGHRSVSWYQQTPGQGLQFLFEYFSETQRNKGNFPGRFSGRQFSNSRSEMNVSTLELGDSALYLCASSFSETQYFGPGTRLLVL.

This clone has only a few counts. CDR3 in amino acids: CASSQDVTGMNNEQFF. CDR3 nucleotides: TGCGCCAGCAGCCAAGACGTTACGGGGATGAACAATGAGCAGTTCTTC. The genes are TRBV4-1 and TRBJ2-1, with D possibly matching TRBD2 (5 bases). The germline V gene has CDR1 MGHRA and CDR2 YSYEKL. V dropped 0 bases and J dropped 5 bases, with 14 bases sitting between them. The CDR3 length is 16 residues.

The chain uses TRBV18 and TRBJ1-1; perhaps TRBD1 as D (5 bases). Germline V lookup: CDR1 KGHSH, CDR2 LQKENI. V dropped 1 base and J dropped 0 bases, with 18 bases sitting between them. This CDR3 spans 18 amino acids. The CDR3 region has the DNA TGTGCCAGCTCACCACGAACTGGTGGGCAGGGATTGAACACTGAAGCTTTCTTT. It encodes CASSPRTGGQGLNTEAFF.

V usage is TRBV2 and J usage is TRBJ1-3, with D unclear. Deletions cut 5 bases from V and 4 bases from J, with 9 bases between. Germline CDR1 is SNHLY and CDR2 is FYNNEI. The CDR3 loop spans 13 amino acids. CDR3 loop: CASSSGRGNTIYF. Written as DNA, the CDR3 is TGTGCCAGCAGTTCCGGGAGGGGAAACACCATATATTTT.

The chain couples TRBV19 to TRBJ1-5; D might be TRBD1 (6 bases). Germline V lookup: CDR1 LNHDA, CDR2 SQIVND (reference sequence). This CDR3 is 15 amino acids long. V lost 3 bases and J 1 base, leaving 10 bases between the germline ends. The DNA for the CDR3 is TGTGCCAGTAGTATCATAGGGGGGAGCAATCAGCCCCAGCATTTT. Amino acids: CASSIIGGSNQPQHF. Full variable domain (rest looked up from reference TRBV19 and TRBJ1-5): DGGITQSPKYLFRKEGQNVTLSCEQNLNHDAMYWYRQDPGQGLRLIYYSQIVNDFQKGDIAEGYSVSREKKESFPLTVTSAQKNPTAFYLCASSIIGGSNQPQHFGDGTRLSIL.

This clone was seen a few times. J is TRBJ1-6 and V is TRBV7-2; D might be TRBD1 (6 bases). This CDR3 region has 15 residues. The V gene's germline CDR1 is SGHTA and CDR2 FQGNSA. V lost 2 bases, J lost 4 bases, and 9 bases lay in between. The CDR3 loop reads CASSLLTGYNSPLHF. As DNA, the CDR3 is TGTGCCAGCAGCTTACTGACAGGTTATAATTCACCCCTCCACTTT. Full variable domain (rest looked up from reference TRBV7-2 and TRBJ1-6): GAGVSQSPSNKVTEKGKDVELRCDPISGHTALYWYRQSLGQGLEFLIYFQGNSAPDKSGLPSDRFSAERTGGSVSTLTIQRTQQEDSAVYLCASSLLTGYNSPLHFGNGTRLTVT.

The chain links TRBV4-1 to TRBJ1-5; 7 nucleotides align to TRBD1. Per the germline V gene, CDR1 is MGHRA and CDR2 is YSYEKL. With V trimmed by 5 bases and J by 3 bases, 13 bases remained unmatched. The CDR3 sequence is 17 residues long. The CDR3 DNA is TGCGCCAGCAGCAAAAGGAGGGGGCAGGGGGTCAATCAGCCCCAGCATTTT. This codes for CASSKRRGQGVNQPQHF.

The rearrangement uses TRBV5-1 and TRBJ2-7; possibly TRBD1 or TRBD2 for D (5 bases each). The V end lost 1 base, the J end lost 2 bases, and 13 bases lay between the germline ends. Germline values: CDR1 SGHRS, CDR2 YFSETQ. The CDR3 contains 15 residues. The CDR3 DNA is TGCGCCAGCAGCTTGAACCGGGAAGGGGCCTACGAGCAGTACTTC. This codes for CASSLNREGAYEQYF.

The chain uses TRBV19 and TRBJ1-2; 7 bases agree with TRBD1. J lost 3 bases, V lost 6 bases, and 16 bases had no gene match. Germline loops: CDR1 LNHDA, CDR2 SQIVND (reference sequence). The CDR3 sequence is 17 residues long. CDR3 residues: CASSNQGDGGGDYGYTF. The CDR3 DNA reads as TGTGCCAGTAGCAACCAGGGGGACGGCGGGGGCGACTATGGCTACACCTTC.

This clone was seen a handful of times. The rearrangement uses TRBV5-4 and TRBJ2-4, with TRBD2 as a possible D gene (6 bases). The germline V gene has CDR1 SGHNT and CDR2 YYREEE (reference sequence). This CDR3 is built from 15 residues. Trimming shortened V by 9 bases and J by 3 bases, and 19 bases separated the two germline ends. CDR3 residues: CATRERGGGKNIQYF. In DNA, the CDR3 is TGTGCCACCCGAGAAAGGGGAGGAGGCAAAAACATTCAGTACTTC.

The gene calls are TRBV11-3 and TRBJ1-2, with D hard to call. Germline V gene lookup returns CDR1 SGHNT and CDR2 YENEEA. The V and J ends lost 5 bases and 6 bases respectively, with 16 bases between them. This CDR3 comprises 14 residues. CDR3 in DNA: TGTGCCAGCAGCGGCGCGTCCACATCGGATGGCTACACCTTC. This codes for CASSGASTSDGYTF. The variable domain in full, with the rest retrieved from reference TRBV11-3 and TRBJ1-2, is EAGVVQSPRYKIIEKKQPVAFWCNPISGHNTLYWYLQNLGQGPELLIRYENEEAVDDSQLPKDRFSAERLKGVDSTLKIQPAELGDSAVYLCASSGASTSDGYTFGSGTRLTVV.

This clone showed up just a few times. The genes are TRBV27 and TRBJ1-2, with D possibly being TRBD1 (5 bases). CDR1 and CDR2 (germline): MNHEY, SMNVEV (reference sequence). This CDR3 has 13 amino acids. The V end lost 5 bases, the J end lost 7 bases, and 14 bases lay between the germline ends. As DNA, the CDR3 is TGTGCCAGCAGTCCCGGGGCAAGTCGTGGCTACACCTTC. It yields the protein CASSPGASRGYTF.

The chain couples TRBV29-1 to TRBJ1-1; 12 bases are shared with TRBD1. CDR1 is SQVTM, CDR2 ANQGSEA, per germline. The CDR3 extends over 18 amino acids. V was pared by 8 bases and J by 4 bases, with 20 bases of the junction left unmatched. CDR3: CSSLLFRDRGRLGTEAFF. CDR3 bases: TGCAGCTCCCTGTTGTTCCGGGACAGGGGGCGCTTAGGCACTGAAGCTTTCTTT.

CDR3 sequence reads: CATRMTGANTEAFF. The CDR3 nucleotides read TGTGCCACCAGAATGACAGGGGCGAACACTGAAGCTTTCTTT. The rearrangement uses TRBV15 and TRBJ1-1, with 8 bases fitting TRBD1. The CDR3 totals 14 residues. V trimming: 6 bases; J trimming: 1 base; junction bases outside the gene matches: 4. CDR1 and CDR2 from the germline V gene are LNHNV and YYDKDF (reference sequence).

The rearrangement uses TRBV7-8 and TRBJ1-2; D gene ambiguous. CDR1 and CDR2 from the germline V gene are SGHVS and FQNEAQ. The CDR3 has 14 residues. V was shortened by 5 bases and J by 1 base, with 11 bases between the two germline ends. The CDR3 spells CASSHARGNYGYTF. DNA of the CDR3: TGTGCCAGCAGCCACGCGCGGGGTAACTATGGCTACACCTTC.

The CDR3 DNA sequence: TGTGCCAGCAGCAGACCGAATCACAGCACAACTAACTATGGCTACACCTTC. This sequence encodes CASSRPNHSTTNYGYTF. The V and J genes are TRBV21-1 and TRBJ1-2; TRBD1 is taken as the D call from the table, unchecked against the DNA. TRBV21-1 is listed as a pseudogene. This CDR3 contains 17 residues.

This clone occurred once. This chain connects TRBV5-1 to TRBJ1-4; 7 bases map to TRBD1. The CDR3 spans 14 residues. The V and J ends lost 4 bases and 3 bases, in that order; junction bases with no gene match: 3. Per the germline V gene, CDR1 is SGHRS and CDR2 is YFSETQ. The CDR3 reads CASSQGQPNEKLFF. In DNA form, the CDR3 reads TGCGCCAGCAGCCAGGGACAGCCTAATGAAAAACTGTTTTTT.

V is TRBV29-1 and J is TRBJ1-1; TRBD1 aligns across 8 bases. Germline CDR1 and CDR2: SQVTM and ANQGSEA. V shed 4 bases and J 4 bases; nucleotides not matched to a gene: 8. The CDR3 is 14 amino acids. CDR3 in DNA: TGCAGCGTTGTAGTCCAGGGGGCGGGCACTGAAGCTTTCTTT. Its translation is CSVVVQGAGTEAFF.

V is TRBV27 and J is TRBJ2-5, with D maybe TRBD2 (5 bases). Per germline, CDR1 MNHEY and CDR2 SMNVEV (reference sequence). The CDR3 covers 18 residues. V lost 6 bases and J 2 bases, leaving 25 bases between the germline ends. In nucleotides, the CDR3 is TGTGCCAGCAGCCCACTACCCGGGGTAGCGTTGGATCAAGAGACCCAGTACTTC. Amino acid sequence: CASSPLPGVALDQETQYF.

This clone was observed a few times. V usage is TRBV6-1 and J usage is TRBJ1-2; D is possibly TRBD1 (6 bases). Trimming shortened V by 0 bases and J by 7 bases, and 15 bases separated the two germline ends. CDR3 length equals 15 residues. The germline V gene encodes CDR1 MNHNS and CDR2 SASEGT. The CDR3 bases are TGTGCCAGCAGTGAAGCGGCCGGGGGCGAATCTGGCTACACCTTC. Translation: CASSEAAGGESGYTF.

The genes are TRBV6-5 and TRBJ1-5; 7 bases line up with TRBD1. This CDR3 has 14 residues. Trimming took 6 bases from V and 2 from J; bases not matched to a gene: 4. Germline V lookup: CDR1 MNHEY, CDR2 SVGAGI. The CDR3 DNA follows: TGTGCCAGCAGGGGGACAGTGGGCAATCAGCCCCAGCATTTT. It encodes CASRGTVGNQPQHF.

This chain uses TRBV7-3 with TRBJ1-1; no reliable D call. CDR1 is SGHTA and CDR2 is FQGTGA in the germline V gene. CDR3 length equals 15 residues. The V end was cut by 0 bases, the J end by 5 bases, with 13 bases between. CDR3 nucleotides: TGTGCCAGCAGCTTAACGGGTCAACGCGAGACTGAAGCTTTCTTT. This gives the protein CASSLTGQRETEAFF.

The chain uses TRBV10-2 and TRBJ2-3; D may be TRBD1 (6 bases). The CDR3 has 17 residues. Germline CDR1 is WSHSY and CDR2 is SAAADI. V lost 4 bases and J lost 2, with 19 bases in between. The CDR3 protein is CASSGTAQTSHTDTQYF. DNA for the CDR3: TGCGCCAGCAGTGGGACAGCCCAAACAAGCCACACAGATACGCAGTATTTT.

The chain is built from TRBV28 and TRBJ2-7; 7 bases align to TRBD1. CDR1 is MDHEN, CDR2 SYDVKM, per germline. V was clipped by 9 bases and J by 3 bases; unmatched bases: 11. There are 14 residues in the CDR3. Here the CDR3 reads CASLRRDSLYEQYF. In nucleotides, the CDR3 is TGTGCCAGTCTCCGCCGGGACAGTCTCTACGAGCAGTACTTC.

This rearrangement joins TRBV19 to TRBJ1-2; 8 positions agree with TRBD1. Germline V gene lookup returns CDR1 LNHDA and CDR2 SQIVND (reference sequence). V lost 5 bases to trimming and J lost 3 bases; unmatched junction nucleotides: 8. The CDR3 extends over 15 amino acids. The CDR3 bases are TGTGCCAGTAGTCCCTGGACAGGGTGGGACTATGGCTACACCTTC. This sequence encodes CASSPWTGWDYGYTF.

The V and J genes are TRBV5-1 and TRBJ1-1; no clear D. Germline CDR1 is SGHRS and CDR2 is YFSETQ. Trimming left V 3 bases short and J 1 base short, with 7 bases between. This CDR3 has 13 residues. CDR3 sequence (DNA): TGCGCCAGCAGCTCACAATGGAACACTGAAGCTTTCTTT. This translates into CASSSQWNTEAFF.

The CDR3 nucleotides are TGTGCCAGCAGTTTCAAGGTCAGACTTTACGAGCAGTACTTC. It encodes CASSFKVRLYEQYF. The chain joins TRBV28 to TRBJ2-7, with no clear D. V lost 3 bases and J 4 bases, leaving 13 bases between the germline ends. Germline V gene sequence: CDR1 MDHEN, CDR2 SYDVKM. CDR3 size: 14 residues.

This clone was counted once. The chain couples TRBV28 to TRBJ2-7; TRBD2 agrees at 8 bases. V was clipped by 5 bases and J by 6 bases; unmatched bases: 9. The CDR3 contains 14 residues. Germline V lookup: CDR1 MDHEN, CDR2 SYDVKM. The CDR3 loop is CASSTGTRSSEQYF. The CDR3 DNA sequence: TGTGCCAGCAGTACCGGGACTAGATCGTCCGAGCAGTACTTC.